A single sample is the source of the 25 T cell receptor beta chains below, sequenced in a study of blood T cell repertoires in COVID-19. TCRdb's copy holds only in-frame clones and misses some; the assay was immunoSEQ multiplex PCR. Of over 200,000 clones listed, approximately 84% are singletons. Source material: PBMCs or T cells enriched from blood (not recorded which). The receptors here all came from a man between 35 and 55 years old who had recovered from COVID-19.

The chain links TRBV14 to TRBJ1-3; no clear D gene. Per germline, CDR1 SGHDN and CDR2 FVKESK. The CDR3 is made up of 13 amino acids. V was shortened by 1 base and J by 9 bases, with 10 bases between the two germline ends. The CDR3 DNA is TGTGCCAGCAGCCAAGTCGGTGGTGGCACCATATATTTT. This translates into CASSQVGGGTIYF.

The chain recombines TRBV16 with TRBJ1-1, with D possibly TRBD1 on 5 matching bases. This CDR3 has 13 amino acids. In germline, CDR1 is KGHSY, CDR2 FQNENV. V lost 7 bases and J 0 bases, leaving 9 bases between the germline ends. The CDR3, as DNA: TGTGCCAGCAATCGACAGCTGAACACTGAAGCTTTCTTT. Residues: CASNRQLNTEAFF.

The chain combines TRBV5-4 with TRBJ2-7, with TRBD2 matching 8 bases. V lost 4 bases to trimming and J lost 2 bases; unmatched junction nucleotides: 8. The CDR3 spans 15 residues. Germline CDR1 SGHNT, CDR2 YYREEE (reference sequence). The CDR3 DNA follows: TGTGCCAGCAGCGGTCGGACTAGCAACCCCTACGAGCAGTACTTC. Its translation is CASSGRTSNPYEQYF.

This chain links TRBV28 with TRBJ2-1; D unclear. V lost 6 bases to trimming and J lost 5 bases, with 17 bases between them. The CDR3 totals 15 residues. Germline V lookup: CDR1 MDHEN, CDR2 SYDVKM. Written as DNA, the CDR3 is TGTGCCAGCAGCTCAAAAAACGACTGGAACAATGAGCAGTTCTTC. Its translation: CASSSKNDWNNEQFF.

This chain joins TRBV3-1 (or the pseudogene TRBV3-2) and TRBJ1-6; D uncertain. Per the germline V gene, CDR1 is LGHDT and CDR2 is YNNKEL (reference sequence). CDR3 size: 12 residues. V was shortened by 5 bases and J by 10 bases, with 9 bases between the two germline ends. The chain's CDR3 is CASSSPRSPLHF. Written as DNA, the CDR3 is TGTGCCAGCAGCTCCCCGAGGTCACCCCTCCACTTT.

The rearrangement joins TRBV4-3 to TRBJ1-6; D call uncertain. The CDR3 has 15 residues. Germline values: CDR1 LGHNA, CDR2 YSLEER. The V end lost 5 bases, the J end lost 3 bases, and 11 bases lay between the germline ends. The CDR3 nucleotides are TGCGCCAGCAGCGAGCGTTCCAGCTATAATTCACCCCTCCACTTT. This encodes CASSERSSYNSPLHF.

This clone was seen only once. The chain has TRBV11-3 and TRBJ2-2, with 9 nucleotides matching TRBD2. CDR1 is SGHNT and CDR2 is YENEEA in the germline V gene. This CDR3 region has 16 residues. J lost 2 bases, V lost 5 bases, and 6 bases had no gene match. CDR3 loop: CASSLGRGGNTGELFF. The DNA for the CDR3 is TGTGCCAGCAGCCTCGGGCGGGGGGGAAACACCGGGGAGCTGTTTTTT.

The chain joins TRBV28 to TRBJ1-4; 9 bases are shared with TRBD1. CDR1 and CDR2 from the germline V gene are MDHEN and SYDVKM. The CDR3 contains 16 residues. Losses at the gene ends were 7 bases for V and 6 bases for J; bases not matched to a gene: 12. As DNA, the CDR3 is TGTGCCAGCACCCTTTTCCGTGGGACAGGGTATGAAAAACTGTTTTTT. It is translated as CASTLFRGTGYEKLFF.

J is TRBJ1-4 and V is TRBV9; 7 bases are a match to TRBD1. After removal of 1 base from V and 8 bases from J, the junction contained 8 bases not matched to a gene. There are 15 residues in the CDR3. CDR1 and CDR2 from the germline V gene are SGDLS and YYNGEE. CDR3 nucleotides: TGTGCCAGCAGCGTAAACACAGGGGAAGGGGAAAAACTGTTTTTT. Translating it yields CASSVNTGEGEKLFF.

This clone has a handful of counts. This rearrangement joins TRBV5-5 to TRBJ2-7; the match to TRBD1 covers 7 bases. Germline lookup yields CDR1 SGHKS and CDR2 YYEKEE (reference sequence). V lost 3 bases and J lost 1; bases outside the gene matches: 10. The CDR3 consists of 16 residues. The CDR3 DNA reads TGTGCCAGCAGCTGGGCAGTGGGGACAGCGTCCTACGAGCAGTACTTC. It translates to CASSWAVGTASYEQYF.

The rearrangement links TRBV4-3 to TRBJ1-3, with no clear D. Trimming removed 0 bases at V and 5 bases at J, with 8 bases between. The germline gives CDR1 LGHNA, CDR2 YSLEER. CDR3 size: 14 residues. In DNA form, the CDR3 reads TGCGCCAGCAGCCAAGATCAACAGCGAAACACCATATATTTT. It translates to CASSQDQQRNTIYF.

J is TRBJ2-3 and V is TRBV5-1; 11 positions agree with TRBD2. The CDR3 sequence is 19 residues long. Germline V gene data show CDR1 as SGHRS and CDR2 as YFSETQ. The V and J ends lost 0 bases and 0 bases, in that order; junction bases with no gene match: 9. The CDR3 nucleotides are TGCGCCAGCAGCTTGGGGCAGCTAGCGGGAGGCGGGAGCACAGATACGCAGTATTTT. The encoded protein is CASSLGQLAGGGSTDTQYF.

In this sample, this clone turned up once. V is TRBV27 and J is TRBJ1-1, with TRBD1 identical over 9 bases. Germline assignment: CDR1 MNHEY and CDR2 SMNVEV (reference sequence). This CDR3 has 13 amino acids. The junction had 10 bases not matched to a gene; V was cut back by 5 bases and J by 12 bases. The DNA for the CDR3 is TGTGCCAGCAGTGAGCGACAGGGGGTAAAGACTTTCTTT. Residues: CASSERQGVKTFF.

This chain joins TRBV11-1 and TRBJ2-3; no clear D. The CDR3 runs 14 residues. V lost 5 bases and J lost 5, with 14 bases in between. Germline V gives CDR1 SGHAT, CDR2 FQDESV (reference sequence). CDR3 sequence: CASSPPWAIDTQYF. In DNA, the CDR3 is TGTGCCAGCAGCCCCCCCTGGGCTATAGATACGCAGTATTTT.

The chain employs TRBV5-1 and TRBJ1-1, with D maybe TRBD1 (5 bases). The CDR3 length is 14 residues. Per the germline V gene, CDR1 is SGHRS and CDR2 is YFSETQ. Trimming left V 0 bases short and J 3 bases short, with 9 bases between. CDR3 loop: CASSLGTGDTEAFF. DNA of the CDR3: TGCGCCAGCAGCTTGGGGACGGGGGACACTGAAGCTTTCTTT.

The rearrangement uses TRBV29-1 and TRBJ2-5; possible D gene TRBD1, 6 bases. Germline V CDR1 and CDR2: SQVTM, ANQGSEA. There are 12 residues in the CDR3. Trimming left V 3 bases short and J 3 bases short, with 8 bases between. The CDR3 DNA reads TGCAGCGTTGAGGCAGGGGAAGAGACCCAGTACTTC. As protein: CSVEAGEETQYF.

As concerns this clone: One end of the junction is discordant with germline, which a read error may explain. This chain connects TRBV5-1 to TRBJ2-7; 15 nucleotides align to TRBD2. Germline values: CDR1 SGHRS, CDR2 YFSETQ. The CDR3 sequence is 13 residues long. The CDR3 nucleotides are TGCGCCAGCAGCGTTGGGACTAGCGGGAGGAGCCTCTTC. Its protein is CASSVGTSGRSLF.

The chain joins TRBV9 to TRBJ2-2; 7 nucleotides line up with TRBD1. V lost 3 bases to trimming and J lost 2 bases; unmatched junction nucleotides: 4. Germline values: CDR1 SGDLS, CDR2 YYNGEE. There are 15 residues in the CDR3. CDR3 coding DNA: TGTGCCAGCAGCGACAAAGGGGGCAACACCGGGGAGCTGTTTTTT. It is translated as CASSDKGGNTGELFF.

The chain employs TRBV28 and TRBJ1-2; D gene ambiguous. CDR1 and CDR2 from the germline V gene are MDHEN and SYDVKM. The V gene lost 5 bases and the J gene lost 8 bases, with 18 bases spanning the gap. This CDR3 has 14 residues. The CDR3 sequence is CASSPRWAQRGYTF. In DNA form, the CDR3 reads TGTGCCAGCAGTCCCAGATGGGCTCAACGGGGCTACACCTTC.

V gene TRBV10-3 combines with J gene TRBJ2-5; D not certain. The CDR3 runs 13 residues. The germline V gene encodes CDR1 ENHRY and CDR2 SYGVKD. V gave up 4 bases and J gave up 2 bases, with 8 bases separating them. The DNA of the CDR3 is TGTGCCATCAGTGGTAACTTGCAAGAGACCCAGTACTTC. Its translation: CAISGNLQETQYF.

The V gene is TRBV24-1, the J gene TRBJ2-2; 8 nucleotides line up with TRBD1. V gave up 7 bases and J gave up 4 bases; unmatched junction bases: 4. This CDR3 spans 14 amino acids. The germline V gene encodes CDR1 KGHDR and CDR2 SFDVKD. CDR3: CATSVTGGTGELFF. CDR3 sequence (DNA): TGTGCCACCAGCGTTACAGGGGGCACCGGGGAGCTGTTTTTT.

The chain joins TRBV7-2 to TRBJ1-1; weak D call: TRBD1 (6 bases). There are 13 residues in the CDR3. V was trimmed by 1 base and J by 6 bases, leaving 9 bases between them. Per the germline V gene, CDR1 is SGHTA and CDR2 is FQGNSA. The CDR3 DNA follows: TGTGCCAGCAGCTTAGACAGGGTGGCTGAAGCTTTCTTT. Translated: CASSLDRVAEAFF.

The rearrangement links TRBV5-8 to TRBJ2-3; D is ambiguous. Germline V lookup: CDR1 SGHTS, CDR2 YDEGEE. CDR3 size: 13 residues. Trimming took off 5 bases at V and 2 bases at J, with 9 bases between the two ends. DNA of the CDR3: TGTGCCAGCAGGAGGCCCGCCACAGATACGCAGTATTTT. Amino acid sequence: CASRRPATDTQYF. Full variable domain (outside the CDR3, taken from reference TRBV5-8 and TRBJ2-3): EAGVTQSPTHLIKTRGQQATLRCSPISGHTSVYWYQQALGLGLQFLLWYDEGEERNRGNFPPRFSGRQFPNYSSELNVNALELEDSALYLCASRRPATDTQYFGPGTRLTVL.

The rearrangement uses TRBV30 and TRBJ1-6; a weak D match, TRBD1 (5 bases). The CDR3 contains 15 residues. Deletions cut 7 bases from V and 0 bases from J, with 13 bases between. From germline, CDR1 is GTSNPN and CDR2 SVGIG (reference sequence). The CDR3 DNA is TGTGCCTTGTCGACAGCAAGCTCCTATAATTCACCCCTCCACTTT. As protein: CALSTASSYNSPLHF.

The genes are TRBV7-3 and TRBJ2-3, with a possible D match to TRBD2 (7 bases). The CDR3 extends over 17 amino acids. Germline-derived CDR1 and CDR2 are SGHTA and FQGTGA. V was trimmed by 5 bases and J by 6 bases, leaving 24 bases between them. CDR3 loop: CASSEQTRGGRGDTQYF. In DNA, the CDR3 is TGTGCCAGCAGCGAACAGACTCGCGGGGGAAGGGGGGATACGCAGTATTTT.